One sample yielded the 15 T cell receptor beta chains listed below, sequenced in a study of PD-1 blockade in classical Hodgkin lymphoma (TCRdb year 2020). This sample's time point label indicates: newly diagnosed, previously untreated cHL patient sample. Magnetic negative selection with a Miltenyi CD4+ T cell isolation kit was used to purify CD4+ T cells from thawed PBMCs. To prepare the library, the immunoSEQ multiplex PCR assay was applied. TCRdb stores this immuneACCESS table with in-frame sequences only. Part of the clones is absent; in the studies checked, under half of the shortfall reflects unresolved V genes, and no reason is known for the rest. The sample table holds approximately 20,000 clones, of which about 83% were seen once. Roughly 1.2% of the sample is in the top ten clones. Sequences were obtained from CD4+ T cells from blood. Every receptor here comes from a human donor with classical Hodgkin lymphoma.

The chain uses TRBV28 and TRBJ1-5; D perhaps matches TRBD1 (6 bases). In germline, CDR1 is MDHEN, CDR2 SYDVKM. Trimming left V 3 bases short and J 7 bases short, with 10 bases between. The CDR3 loop spans 13 amino acids. The DNA of the CDR3 is TGTGCCAGCAGTTTCGGGGGCAGCCAGCCCCAGCATTTT. It translates to CASSFGGSQPQHF.

The gene calls are TRBV7-9 and TRBJ1-1; TRBD1 matches 10 bases. Per germline, CDR1 SEHNR and CDR2 FQNEAQ (reference sequence). The CDR3 is made up of 14 amino acids. Trimming took 5 bases from V and 7 from J; bases not matched to a gene: 7. The CDR3 DNA reads as TGTGCCAGCAGCGCCCGGACAGGGGGAATTGAAGCTTTCTTT. It translates to CASSARTGGIEAFF. Variable domain in full (rest from reference TRBV7-9 and TRBJ1-1): DTGVSQNPRHKITKRGQNVTFRCDPISEHNRLYWYRQTLGQGPEFLTYFQNEAQLEKSRLLSDRFSAERPKGSFSTLEIQRTEQGDSAMYLCASSARTGGIEAFFGQGTRLTVV.

The V call is TRBV6-6, the J call TRBJ1-1, with TRBD1 matching over 7 bases. Trimming took 7 bases from V and 1 from J; bases not matched to a gene: 3. Germline CDR1 MNHNY, CDR2 SVGAGI (reference sequence). The CDR3 consists of 13 residues. CDR3 region: CASTGGGNTEAFF. The DNA of the CDR3 is TGTGCCAGCACAGGGGGGGGGAACACTGAAGCTTTCTTT.

The CDR3 spells CASSVSGTTYEQYF. DNA for the CDR3: TGTGCCAGCAGCGTATCCGGGACTACCTACGAGCAGTACTTC. This chain connects TRBV11-1 to TRBJ2-7; 7 bases are shared with TRBD2. This CDR3 has 14 amino acids. The junction had 6 bases not matched to a gene; V was cut back by 5 bases and J by 2 bases. Germline loops: CDR1 SGHAT, CDR2 FQDESV (reference sequence).

The chain employs TRBV5-1 and TRBJ1-1, with a possible D match to TRBD1 (5 bases). V gave up 4 bases and J gave up 1 base, with 17 bases separating them. Looked up from germline, CDR1 is SGHRS and CDR2 is YFSETQ. The CDR3 loop spans 16 amino acids. The CDR3, as DNA: TGCGCCAGCAGCCCCGCTTCGGGACGCGCGAACACTGAAGCTTTCTTT. Its translation is CASSPASGRANTEAFF.

The chain carries TRBV6-1 and TRBJ1-2, with 7 bases fitting TRBD1. Germline CDR1 reads MNHNS; CDR2 reads SASEGT. The CDR3 is 13 residues long. The ends lost 5 bases at V and 7 bases at J; junction bases unmatched: 7. This CDR3 reads CASSPTGAGGYTF. CDR3 nucleotide sequence: TGTGCCAGCAGTCCCACAGGGGCGGGTGGCTACACCTTC.

This clone came up once. J is TRBJ2-4 and V is TRBV7-2; 10 nucleotides match TRBD2. The germline V gene has CDR1 SGHTA and CDR2 FQGNSA. The CDR3 is made up of 15 amino acids. Trimming cost V 4 bases and J 5 bases; bases outside gene matches: 5. Here the CDR3 reads CASSSSGSLENIQYF. CDR3 coding DNA: TGTGCCAGCAGCTCTAGCGGGAGTCTTGAAAACATTCAGTACTTC.

This chain connects TRBV11-2 to TRBJ1-1; D is unresolved. CDR1 is SGHAT and CDR2 is FQNNGV in the germline V gene. Trimming shortened V by 1 base and J by 0 bases, and 9 bases separated the two germline ends. This CDR3 comprises 15 residues. The CDR3 protein is CASSLATAMNTEAFF. As DNA, the CDR3 is TGTGCCAGCAGCTTAGCCACAGCTATGAACACTGAAGCTTTCTTT.

The V and J genes are TRBV18 and TRBJ2-6, with TRBD2 as a possible D gene (5 bases). CDR3 length: 15 amino acids. In germline, CDR1 is KGHSH, CDR2 LQKENI. With 2 bases removed from V and 4 bases from J, the gap between germline ends came to 9 bases. CDR3 protein: CASSPSEAGANVLTF. The CDR3 coding sequence is TGTGCCAGCTCACCATCGGAGGCCGGGGCCAACGTCCTGACTTTC. Supplemented by reference TRBV18 and TRBJ2-6, the full variable domain reads NAGVMQNPRHLVRRRGQEARLRCSPMKGHSHVYWYRQLPEEGLKFMVYLQKENIIDESGMPKERFSAEFPKEGPSILRIQQVVRGDSAAYFCASSPSEAGANVLTFGAGSRLTVL.

This chain connects TRBV7-2 to TRBJ1-3; D is possibly TRBD1 (5 bases). This CDR3 has 15 residues. V lost 6 bases, J lost 0 bases, and 12 bases lay in between. From germline, CDR1 is SGHTA and CDR2 FQGNSA. CDR3 nucleotide sequence: TGTGCCAGCAGTCCAGCGGGGCACTCTGGAAACACCATATATTTT. Translation gives CASSPAGHSGNTIYF.

The CDR3: CASSVRDGEQYF. DNA for the CDR3: TGTGCCAGCTCTGTCAGGGACGGTGAGCAGTACTTC. The chain carries TRBV7-9 and TRBJ2-7; D might be TRBD1 or TRBD2, each matching 5 bases. The length of the CDR3 is 12 residues. From germline, CDR1 is SEHNR and CDR2 FQNEAQ (reference sequence). With 8 bases removed from V and 7 bases from J, the gap between germline ends came to 15 bases.

The chain joins TRBV6-6 to TRBJ2-4, with 7 positions matching TRBD2. The CDR3 length is 15 residues. V trimming: 10 bases; J trimming: 6 bases; junction bases outside the gene matches: 15. Germline CDR1 MNHNY, CDR2 SVGAGI (reference sequence). CDR3 sequence (DNA): TGTGCCATCGCCCTTGGGGGGACTACTACAAACATTCAGTACTTC. This translates into CAIALGGTTTNIQYF.

This chain links TRBV28 with TRBJ2-7; D might be TRBD2 (6 bases). This CDR3 comprises 14 residues. CDR1 and CDR2 (germline): MDHEN, SYDVKM. V was trimmed by 6 bases and J by 3 bases, leaving 15 bases between them. This chain's CDR3 is CASSYLRGVYEQYF. Written as DNA, the CDR3 is TGTGCCAGCAGCTACCTGCGGGGAGTCTACGAGCAGTACTTC. Complete variable domain (other parts from reference TRBV28 and TRBJ2-7): DVKVTQSSRYLVKRTGEKVFLECVQDMDHENMFWYRQDPGLGLRLIYFSYDVKMKEKGDIPEGYSVSREKKERFSLILESASTNQTSMYLCASSYLRGVYEQYFGPGTRLTVT.

This chain connects TRBV4-2 to TRBJ2-1; 8 positions match TRBD2. Germline V gives CDR1 LGHNA, CDR2 YNFKEQ. This CDR3 is built from 18 residues. Unmatched junction bases numbered 11, after V lost 0 bases and J lost 4 bases. CDR3 protein: CASSQEVGSGSPYNEQFF. The CDR3 DNA reads as TGTGCCAGCAGCCAAGAAGTCGGAAGCGGGAGCCCGTACAATGAGCAGTTCTTC.

This chain links TRBV11-3 with TRBJ2-2, with D perhaps matching TRBD2 (5 bases). This CDR3 contains 16 residues. Per the germline V gene, CDR1 is SGHNT and CDR2 is YENEEA. The V and J ends lost 2 bases and 6 bases respectively, with 16 bases between them. This CDR3 reads CASSLLPLANAGELFF. For the CDR3, the DNA is TGTGCCAGCAGCTTATTACCCCTAGCCAATGCCGGGGAGCTGTTTTTT.